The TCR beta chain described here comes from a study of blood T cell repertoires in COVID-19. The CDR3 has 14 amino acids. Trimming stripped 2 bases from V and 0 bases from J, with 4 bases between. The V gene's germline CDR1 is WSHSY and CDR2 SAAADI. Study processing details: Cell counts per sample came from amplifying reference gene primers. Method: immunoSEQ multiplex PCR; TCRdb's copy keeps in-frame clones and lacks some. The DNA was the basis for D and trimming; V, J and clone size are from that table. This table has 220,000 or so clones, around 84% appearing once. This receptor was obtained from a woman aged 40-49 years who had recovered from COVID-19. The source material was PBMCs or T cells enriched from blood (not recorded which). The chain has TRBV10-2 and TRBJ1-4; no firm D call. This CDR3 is CASSEGSTNEKLFF. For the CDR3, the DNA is TGCGCCAGCAGTGAGGGCTCAACTAATGAAAAACTGTTTTTT.